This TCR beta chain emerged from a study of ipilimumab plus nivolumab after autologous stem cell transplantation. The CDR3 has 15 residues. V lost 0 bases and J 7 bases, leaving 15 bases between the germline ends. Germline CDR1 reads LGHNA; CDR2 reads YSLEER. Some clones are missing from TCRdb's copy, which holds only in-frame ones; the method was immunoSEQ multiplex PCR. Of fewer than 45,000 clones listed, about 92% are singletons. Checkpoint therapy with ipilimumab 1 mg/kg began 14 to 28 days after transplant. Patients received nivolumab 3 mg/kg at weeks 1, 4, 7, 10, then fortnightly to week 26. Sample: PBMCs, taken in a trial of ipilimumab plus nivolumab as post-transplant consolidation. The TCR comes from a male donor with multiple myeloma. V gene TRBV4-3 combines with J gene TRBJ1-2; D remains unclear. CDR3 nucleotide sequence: TGCGCCAGCAGCCAAGATCGGACGGGAGTCCGTGGCTACACCTTC. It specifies CASSQDRTGVRGYTF.